These T cell receptor beta chains were read from a single sample in a study of OX40 agonist ivuxolimab in advanced cancers. The protocol was immunoSEQ multiplex PCR, while the TCRdb copy is restricted to in-frame clones and leaves out a portion. The repertoire holds tens of thousands of clones, with around 90% as singletons. The source material was CD4+ or CD8+ T cells sorted from blood, sampled in a trial of the OX40 agonist ivuxolimab. Source of these receptors: an adult with an advanced solid tumor such as melanoma, head and neck, liver or kidney cancer. Each CDR3 is given with its conserved first and last residue. Each record gives: D gene, V gene, clone size, J gene, CDR3 length, CDR3 DNA, CDR3 protein. The D gene is left open where the match is weak. Size is stated for part of the rows, as once, few or many counts, or as a class when the clone is expanded.

D gene: -; V gene: TRBV7-6; clone size: once; J gene: TRBJ2-3; CDR3 length: 12; CDR3 DNA: TGTGCCAGCGGACCGCACACAGATACGCAGTATTTT; CDR3 protein: CASGPHTDTQYF
D gene: -; V gene: TRBV13; clone size: -; J gene: TRBJ2-1; CDR3 length: 12; CDR3 DNA: TGTGCCAGCAGAAGGGCGGAAATTGAGCAGTTCTTC; CDR3 protein: CASRRAEIEQFF
D gene: -; V gene: TRBV5-1; clone size: few; J gene: TRBJ2-7; CDR3 length: 14; CDR3 DNA: TGCGCCAGCAGACCAGGGACAAGCCTTAAGGAGCAGTACTTC; CDR3 protein: CASRPGTSLKEQYF
D gene: TRBD1; V gene: TRBV19; clone size: -; J gene: TRBJ1-3; CDR3 length: 18; CDR3 DNA: TGTGCCAGTAGTATCACTTTATCGGGACAGCTCTCTGGAAACACCATATATTTT; CDR3 protein: CASSITLSGQLSGNTIYF
D gene: -; V gene: TRBV2; clone size: few; J gene: TRBJ2-3; CDR3 length: 13; CDR3 DNA: TGTGCCAGCAGTGAGGGGTCGAGAGATACGCAGTATTTT; CDR3 protein: CASSEGSRDTQYF
D gene: -; V gene: TRBV11-2; clone size: -; J gene: TRBJ1-2; CDR3 length: 17; CDR3 DNA: TGTGCCAGCAGCTTAGGACCTCTCGGGACAAGAGATTATGGCTACACCTTC; CDR3 protein: CASSLGPLGTRDYGYTF
D gene: TRBD2; V gene: TRBV7-2; clone size: -; J gene: TRBJ2-5; CDR3 length: 17; CDR3 DNA: TGTGCCAGCAGCCCCCCCGGTGGGCGGGGGGGCTGGGAGACCCAGTACTTC; CDR3 protein: CASSPPGGRGGWETQYF
D gene: -; V gene: TRBV18; clone size: -; J gene: TRBJ2-7; CDR3 length: 15; CDR3 DNA: TGTGCCAGCTCACCACGTCCAGTGAGCTCCTACGAGCAGTACTTC; CDR3 protein: CASSPRPVSSYEQYF
D gene: TRBD2; V gene: TRBV7-9; clone size: -; J gene: TRBJ2-3; CDR3 length: 15; CDR3 DNA: TGTGCCAGCAGCTACGGACTAGCGGCCACAGATACGCAGTATTTT; CDR3 protein: CASSYGLAATDTQYF
D gene: TRBD1; V gene: TRBV10-2; clone size: -; J gene: TRBJ1-5; CDR3 length: 15; CDR3 DNA: TGCGCCAGCAGTGAATTTAGGGGGCAGGGGCAGCCCCAGCATTTT; CDR3 protein: CASSEFRGQGQPQHF
D gene: -; V gene: TRBV7-7; clone size: -; J gene: TRBJ1-1; CDR3 length: 15; CDR3 DNA: TGTGCCAGCAGCCCTTTAGGTGCAGAGAACACTGAAGCTTTCTTT; CDR3 protein: CASSPLGAENTEAFF
D gene: TRBD2; V gene: TRBV4-1; clone size: few; J gene: TRBJ2-1; CDR3 length: 16; CDR3 DNA: TGCGCCAGCAGCCTCCAGTCTAGCGGGAGCGGGGTTGAGCAGTTCTTC; CDR3 protein: CASSLQSSGSGVEQFF
D gene: -; V gene: TRBV11-3; clone size: -; J gene: TRBJ2-3; CDR3 length: 14; CDR3 DNA: TGTGCCAGCAGCCTACTCCGGAGCACAGATACGCAGTATTTT; CDR3 protein: CASSLLRSTDTQYF
D gene: -; V gene: TRBV19; clone size: -; J gene: TRBJ1-3; CDR3 length: 17; CDR3 DNA: TGTGCCAGTACATCCGGACTCAGGGGCCGCTCTGGAAACACCATATATTTT; CDR3 protein: CASTSGLRGRSGNTIYF
D gene: -; V gene: TRBV7-2; clone size: -; J gene: TRBJ1-3; CDR3 length: 15; CDR3 DNA: TGTGCCAGCAGCGGTACGAGGGGCTCTGGAAACACCATATATTTT; CDR3 protein: CASSGTRGSGNTIYF
D gene: -; V gene: TRBV6-1; clone size: -; J gene: TRBJ1-4; CDR3 length: 16; CDR3 DNA: TGTGCCAGCAGTGAAGCGCATGGAGGGGCTCGGGAAAAACTGTTTTTT; CDR3 protein: CASSEAHGGAREKLFF
D gene: -; V gene: TRBV6-1; clone size: -; J gene: TRBJ1-1; CDR3 length: 13; CDR3 DNA: TGTGCCAGCAGTGAAGGGGGCAGATTTGAAGCTTTCTTT; CDR3 protein: CASSEGGRFEAFF
D gene: -; V gene: TRBV7-2; clone size: -; J gene: TRBJ1-6; CDR3 length: 14; CDR3 DNA: TGTGCCAGCAGCCAGGACAGTGCCGTGGCACCCCTCCACTTT; CDR3 protein: CASSQDSAVAPLHF
D gene: TRBD1; V gene: TRBV6-1; clone size: -; J gene: TRBJ1-1; CDR3 length: 15; CDR3 DNA: TGTGCCAGCAGTGAAAGACAGGGGGCCTTCACTGAGGCTTTCTTT; CDR3 protein: CASSERQGAFTEAFF
D gene: -; V gene: TRBV11-3; clone size: -; J gene: TRBJ2-6; CDR3 length: 15; CDR3 DNA: TGTGCCAGCAGCTGGGATCACTCTGGGGCCAACGTCCTGACTTTC; CDR3 protein: CASSWDHSGANVLTF
D gene: TRBD1; V gene: TRBV19; clone size: -; J gene: TRBJ2-7; CDR3 length: 15; CDR3 DNA: TGTGCCAGTAGTAAGGGACAGGGGACCTCCTACGAGCAGTACTTC; CDR3 protein: CASSKGQGTSYEQYF
D gene: TRBD1; V gene: TRBV10-3; clone size: -; J gene: TRBJ1-1; CDR3 length: 15; CDR3 DNA: TGTGCCATCACCACGACAGGGGGGTTGAACACTGAAGCTTTCTTT; CDR3 protein: CAITTTGGLNTEAFF